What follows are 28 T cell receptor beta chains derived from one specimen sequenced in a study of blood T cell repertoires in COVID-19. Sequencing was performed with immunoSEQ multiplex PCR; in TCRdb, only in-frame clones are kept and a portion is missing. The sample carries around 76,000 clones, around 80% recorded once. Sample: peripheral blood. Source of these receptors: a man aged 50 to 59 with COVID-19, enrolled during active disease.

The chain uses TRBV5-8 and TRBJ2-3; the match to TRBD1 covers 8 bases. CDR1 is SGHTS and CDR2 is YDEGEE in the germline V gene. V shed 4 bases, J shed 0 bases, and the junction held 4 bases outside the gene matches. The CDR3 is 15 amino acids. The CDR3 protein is CASSRDRTSTDTQYF. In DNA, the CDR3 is TGTGCCAGCAGCAGGGACAGGACTAGCACAGATACGCAGTATTTT.

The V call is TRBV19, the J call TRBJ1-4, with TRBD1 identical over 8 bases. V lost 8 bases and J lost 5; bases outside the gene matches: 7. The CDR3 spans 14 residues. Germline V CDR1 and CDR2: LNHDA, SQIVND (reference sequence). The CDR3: CASGTDRVNEKLFF. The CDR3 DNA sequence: TGTGCCAGTGGAACGGACAGGGTGAATGAAAAACTGTTTTTT.

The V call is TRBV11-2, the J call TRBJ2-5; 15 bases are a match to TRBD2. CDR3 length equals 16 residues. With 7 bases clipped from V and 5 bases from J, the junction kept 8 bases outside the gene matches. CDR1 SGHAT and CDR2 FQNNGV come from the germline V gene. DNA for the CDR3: TGTGCCAGCACCCCCGGGACTAGCGGGAGGACGGAGACCCAGTACTTC. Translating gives CASTPGTSGRTETQYF.

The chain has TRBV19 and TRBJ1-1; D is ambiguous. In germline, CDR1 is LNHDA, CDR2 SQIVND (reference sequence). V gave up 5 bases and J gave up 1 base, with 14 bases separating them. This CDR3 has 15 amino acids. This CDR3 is CASSPRRGGNTEAFF. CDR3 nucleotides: TGTGCCAGTAGTCCACGTCGAGGCGGGAACACTGAAGCTTTCTTT.

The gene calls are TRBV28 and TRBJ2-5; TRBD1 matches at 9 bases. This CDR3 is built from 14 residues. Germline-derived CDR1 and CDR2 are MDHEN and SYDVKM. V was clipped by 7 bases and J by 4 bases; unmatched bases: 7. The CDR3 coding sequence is TGTGCCAGCAAAAACAGGGGGCTGAGAGAGACCCAGTACTTC. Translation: CASKNRGLRETQYF.

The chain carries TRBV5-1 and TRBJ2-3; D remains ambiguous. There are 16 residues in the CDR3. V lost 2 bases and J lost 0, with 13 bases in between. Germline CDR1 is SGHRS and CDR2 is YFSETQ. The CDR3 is CASSFGIAASTDTQYF. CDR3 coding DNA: TGCGCCAGCAGCTTCGGAATAGCAGCTAGCACAGATACGCAGTATTTT.

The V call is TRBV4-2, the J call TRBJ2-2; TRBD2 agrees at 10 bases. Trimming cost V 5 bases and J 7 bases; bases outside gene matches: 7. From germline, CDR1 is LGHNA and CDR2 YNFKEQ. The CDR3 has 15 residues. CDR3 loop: CASSWTSGGNGELFF. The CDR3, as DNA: TGTGCCAGCAGCTGGACTAGCGGTGGTAACGGGGAGCTGTTTTTT.

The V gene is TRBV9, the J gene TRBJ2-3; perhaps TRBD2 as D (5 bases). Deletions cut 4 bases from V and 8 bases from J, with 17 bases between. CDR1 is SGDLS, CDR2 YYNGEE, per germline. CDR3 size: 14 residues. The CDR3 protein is CASSFLEREGTQYF. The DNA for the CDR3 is TGTGCCAGCAGCTTTCTTGAGAGGGAAGGTACGCAGTATTTT.

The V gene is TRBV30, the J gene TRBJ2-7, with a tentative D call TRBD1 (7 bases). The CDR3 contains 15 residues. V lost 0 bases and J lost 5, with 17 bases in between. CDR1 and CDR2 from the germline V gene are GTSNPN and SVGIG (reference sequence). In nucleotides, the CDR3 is TGTGCCTGGAGTGTTCGGGGGACAGTCTACGACGAGCAGTACTTC. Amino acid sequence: CAWSVRGTVYDEQYF.

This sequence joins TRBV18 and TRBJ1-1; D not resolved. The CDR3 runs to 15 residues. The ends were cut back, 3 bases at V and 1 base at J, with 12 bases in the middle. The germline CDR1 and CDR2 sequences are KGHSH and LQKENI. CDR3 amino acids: CASSPLNSPNTEAFF. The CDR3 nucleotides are TGTGCCAGCTCACCCCTGAACAGCCCGAACACTGAAGCTTTCTTT.

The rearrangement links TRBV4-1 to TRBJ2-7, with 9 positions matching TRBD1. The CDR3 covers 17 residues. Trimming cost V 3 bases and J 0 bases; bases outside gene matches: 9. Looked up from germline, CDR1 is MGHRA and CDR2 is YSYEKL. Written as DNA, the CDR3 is TGCGCCAGCAGCCAGGCTTTTACAGGGGGCCACTCCTACGAGCAGTACTTC. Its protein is CASSQAFTGGHSYEQYF.

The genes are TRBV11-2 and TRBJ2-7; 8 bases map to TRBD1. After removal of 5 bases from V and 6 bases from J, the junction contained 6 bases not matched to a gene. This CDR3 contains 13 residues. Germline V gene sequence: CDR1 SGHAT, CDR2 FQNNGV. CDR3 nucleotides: TGTGCCAGCAGCACAGACAGGGGCCGCGAGCAGTACTTC. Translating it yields CASSTDRGREQYF.

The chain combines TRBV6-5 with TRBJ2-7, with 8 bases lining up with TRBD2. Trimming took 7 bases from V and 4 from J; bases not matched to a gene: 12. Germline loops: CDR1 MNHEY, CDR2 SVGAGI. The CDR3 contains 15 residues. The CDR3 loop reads CASNRGGQPSYEQYF. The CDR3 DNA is TGTGCCAGCAATCGGGGGGGGCAGCCCTCGTACGAGCAGTACTTC.

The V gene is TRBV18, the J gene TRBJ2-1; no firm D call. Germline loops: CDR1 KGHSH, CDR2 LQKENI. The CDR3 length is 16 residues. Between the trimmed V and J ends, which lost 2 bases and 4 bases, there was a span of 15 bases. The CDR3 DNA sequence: TGTGCCAGCTCACCATCTCTCAACGGGTTTTACAATGAGCAGTTCTTC. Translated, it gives CASSPSLNGFYNEQFF.

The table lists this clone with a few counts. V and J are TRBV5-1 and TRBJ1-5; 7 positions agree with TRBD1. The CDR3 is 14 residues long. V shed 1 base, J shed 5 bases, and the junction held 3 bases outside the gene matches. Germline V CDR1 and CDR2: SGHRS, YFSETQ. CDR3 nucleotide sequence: TGCGCCAGCAGCTTGCGGCAGGGGGATCAGCCCCAGCATTTT. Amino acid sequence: CASSLRQGDQPQHF.

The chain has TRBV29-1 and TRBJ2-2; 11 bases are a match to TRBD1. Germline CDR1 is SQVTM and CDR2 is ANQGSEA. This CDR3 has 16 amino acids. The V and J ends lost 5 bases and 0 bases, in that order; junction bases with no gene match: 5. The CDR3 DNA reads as TGCAGCGTTCTCGGGACAGGGGGAACGAACACCGGGGAGCTGTTTTTT. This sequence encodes CSVLGTGGTNTGELFF.

CDR3 nucleotides: TGTGCCAGCAGCTTAGTCTCTAGCGGGGCCCACGAGCAGTACTTC. Residues: CASSLVSSGAHEQYF. The chain has TRBV7-2 and TRBJ2-7, with TRBD2 matching over 9 bases. This CDR3 has 15 residues. Germline CDR1 and CDR2: SGHTA and FQGNSA. V trimming: 1 base; J trimming: 5 bases; junction bases outside the gene matches: 6. Looking up the rest from reference TRBV7-2 and TRBJ2-7 gives the full variable domain: GAGVSQSPSNKVTEKGKDVELRCDPISGHTALYWYRQSLGQGLEFLIYFQGNSAPDKSGLPSDRFSAERTGGSVSTLTIQRTQQEDSAVYLCASSLVSSGAHEQYFGPGTRLTVT.

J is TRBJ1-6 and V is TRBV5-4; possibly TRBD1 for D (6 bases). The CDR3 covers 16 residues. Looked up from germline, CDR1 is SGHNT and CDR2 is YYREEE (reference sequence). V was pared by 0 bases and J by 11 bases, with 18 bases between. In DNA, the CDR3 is TGTGCCAGCAGCTTGGGCTTCCAGGGGAGAGGAACACCCCTCCACTTT. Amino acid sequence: CASSLGFQGRGTPLHF.

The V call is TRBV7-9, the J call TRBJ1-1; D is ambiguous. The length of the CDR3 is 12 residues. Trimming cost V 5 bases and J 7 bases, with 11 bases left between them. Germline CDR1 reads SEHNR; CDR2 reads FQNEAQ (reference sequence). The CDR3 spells CASSRQQLEAFF. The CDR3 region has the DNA TGTGCCAGCAGCCGGCAACAGCTTGAAGCTTTCTTT.

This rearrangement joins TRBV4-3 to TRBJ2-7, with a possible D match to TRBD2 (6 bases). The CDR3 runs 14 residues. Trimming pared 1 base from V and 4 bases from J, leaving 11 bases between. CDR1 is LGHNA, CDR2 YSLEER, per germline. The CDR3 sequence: CASSQGLAEYEQYF. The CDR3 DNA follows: TGCGCCAGCAGCCAAGGGTTAGCGGAATACGAGCAGTACTTC.

In nucleotides, the CDR3 is TGTGCCAGCTCACCTTTAGTTAGGGGCATCTCTGGAAACACCATATATTTT. Encoded protein: CASSPLVRGISGNTIYF. The chain is built from TRBV18 and TRBJ1-3, with D possibly matching TRBD1 (5 bases). Germline CDR1 KGHSH, CDR2 LQKENI. The CDR3 is 17 amino acids. Between the trimmed V and J ends, which lost 3 bases and 0 bases, there was a span of 15 bases.

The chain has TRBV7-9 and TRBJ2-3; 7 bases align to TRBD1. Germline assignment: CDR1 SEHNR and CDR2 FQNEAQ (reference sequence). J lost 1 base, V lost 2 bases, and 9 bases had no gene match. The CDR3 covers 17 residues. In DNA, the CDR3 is TGTGCCAGCAGCTTAACCAGGACAGGCGCAGGCACAGATACGCAGTATTTT. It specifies CASSLTRTGAGTDTQYF.

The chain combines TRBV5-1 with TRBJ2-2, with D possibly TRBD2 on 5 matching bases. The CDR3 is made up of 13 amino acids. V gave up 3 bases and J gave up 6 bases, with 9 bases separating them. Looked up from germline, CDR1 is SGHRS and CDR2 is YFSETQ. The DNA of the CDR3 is TGCGCCAGCAGCTCAGCGGTATCCGGGGAGCTGTTTTTT. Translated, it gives CASSSAVSGELFF.

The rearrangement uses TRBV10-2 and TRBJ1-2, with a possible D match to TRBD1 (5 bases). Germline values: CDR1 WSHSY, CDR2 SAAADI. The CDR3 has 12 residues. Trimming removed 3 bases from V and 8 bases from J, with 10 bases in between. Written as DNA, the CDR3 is TGCGCCAGCAGTGACCCAGGGATGGGCTACACCTTC. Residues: CASSDPGMGYTF.

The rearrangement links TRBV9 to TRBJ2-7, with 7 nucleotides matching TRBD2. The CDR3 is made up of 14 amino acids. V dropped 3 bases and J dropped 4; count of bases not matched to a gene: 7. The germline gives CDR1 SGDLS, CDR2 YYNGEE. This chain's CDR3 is CASSAGLLGYEQYF. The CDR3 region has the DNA TGTGCCAGCAGCGCGGGACTATTGGGGTACGAGCAGTACTTC.

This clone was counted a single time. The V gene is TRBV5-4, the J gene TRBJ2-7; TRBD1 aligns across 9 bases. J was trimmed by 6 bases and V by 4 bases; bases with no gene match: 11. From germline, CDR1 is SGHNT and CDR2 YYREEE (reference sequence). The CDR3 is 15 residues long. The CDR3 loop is CASSGPGTGRVEQYF. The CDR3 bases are TGTGCCAGCAGCGGTCCAGGGACAGGGAGGGTCGAGCAGTACTTC.

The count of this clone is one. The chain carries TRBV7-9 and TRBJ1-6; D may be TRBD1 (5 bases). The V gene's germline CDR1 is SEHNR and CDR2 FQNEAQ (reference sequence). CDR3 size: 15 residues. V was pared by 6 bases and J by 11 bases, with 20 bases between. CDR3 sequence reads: CASSRTGRVVTPLHF. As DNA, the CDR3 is TGTGCCAGCAGTCGAACGGGCAGGGTGGTGACACCCCTCCACTTT.

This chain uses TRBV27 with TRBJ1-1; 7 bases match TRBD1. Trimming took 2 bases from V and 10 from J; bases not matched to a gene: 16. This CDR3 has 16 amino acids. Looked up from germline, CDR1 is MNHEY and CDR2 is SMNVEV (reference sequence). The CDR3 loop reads CASSLTRTGIEQGAFF. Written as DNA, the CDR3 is TGTGCCAGCAGTTTAACCCGGACAGGTATAGAACAGGGAGCTTTCTTT.